This entry lists 15 T cell receptor beta chains sequenced from one sample in a study of vaccination and CD4 T cells after COVID-19. These receptors have no identified antigens. This sample's time point: late sampling 161 to 241 days after vaccination in three convalescent patients. Treatment given: roughly 10-day PBMC culture with coronavirus spike peptide pools or control peptides (ViraFEST assay). Researchers used the Oncomine TCR Beta short-read assay to sequence DNA from cultured CD4+ T cells. Using its own MiXCR run on the PCR reads, TCRdb lists one record per CDR3 protein. The table shows around 23,000 distinct CDR3 sequences, with about 33% occurring only once. This sample comprised CD4+ T cells from blood, cultured in vitro, obtained about 7 months after SARS-CoV-2 vaccination. All receptors come from a human donor who had recovered from COVID-19.

This clonotype was counted a few times. This rearrangement joins TRBV19 to TRBJ1-2; D remains ambiguous. Trimming shortened V by 1 base and J by 2 bases, and 11 bases separated the two germline ends. CDR1 is LNHDA and CDR2 is SQIVND in the germline V gene (reference sequence). The CDR3 consists of 15 residues. CDR3 amino acids: CASSIGGGLNYGYTF. Written as DNA, the CDR3 is TGTGCCAGTAGTATAGGTGGCGGACTGAACTATGGCTACACCTTC.

The rearrangement joins TRBV20-1 to TRBJ2-1, with 7 bases aligning to TRBD1. CDR1 and CDR2 from the germline V gene are DFQATT and SNEGSKA (reference sequence). The V gene end was trimmed by 5 bases and the J gene end by 2 bases; junction bases not matched to a gene: 6. The CDR3 spans 14 residues. The CDR3 DNA is TGCAGTGCTGCCGGGACAGTCACCTACAATGAGCAGTTCTTC. This translates into CSAAGTVTYNEQFF.

The chain links TRBV6-1 to TRBJ2-3; the match to TRBD2 covers 15 bases. Germline V CDR1 and CDR2: MNHNS, SASEGT. V was pared by 6 bases and J by 2 bases, with 18 bases of the junction left unmatched. This CDR3 region has 21 residues. The DNA for the CDR3 is TGTGCCAGCAGCCGCGACCCCGGGACTAGCGGGAGGCCACAAATCACAGATACGCAGTATTTT. Translation gives CASSRDPGTSGRPQITDTQYF.

The chain is built from TRBV20-1 and TRBJ2-2, with a tentative D call TRBD1 (5 bases). Trimming removed 3 bases from V and 3 bases from J, with 11 bases in between. Germline V CDR1 and CDR2: DFQATT, SNEGSKA (reference sequence). The CDR3 is made up of 14 amino acids. CDR3: CSASRRVDTGELFF. The DNA for the CDR3 is TGCAGTGCTAGTCGCAGGGTCGACACCGGGGAGCTGTTTTTT.

This clonotype was picked up a small number of times. The V call is TRBV27, the J call TRBJ1-2; 8 nucleotides align to TRBD1. The germline V gene has CDR1 MNHEY and CDR2 SMNVEV (reference sequence). The CDR3 contains 15 residues. V shed 5 bases, J shed 4 bases, and the junction held 9 bases outside the gene matches. The CDR3 region is CASSPRTGFSYGYTF. CDR3 coding DNA: TGTGCCAGCAGTCCAAGGACAGGGTTTTCCTATGGCTACACCTTC.

This chain links TRBV7-2 with TRBJ2-1, with 14 bases fitting TRBD2. Germline V gene lookup returns CDR1 SGHTA and CDR2 FQGNSA. J lost 7 bases, V lost 5 bases, and 4 bases had no gene match. The CDR3 is made up of 15 amino acids. The DNA for the CDR3 is TGTGCCAGCAGCCGACTAGCGGGGGGGCTTAATGAGCAGTTCTTC. The encoded protein is CASSRLAGGLNEQFF.

The V call is TRBV4-1, the J call TRBJ2-1, with 13 bases that match TRBD2. The V gene's germline CDR1 is MGHRA and CDR2 YSYEKL. Losses at the gene ends were 2 bases for V and 6 bases for J; bases not matched to a gene: 1. The CDR3 loop spans 15 amino acids. The CDR3: CASSQWTSGSNEQFF. In DNA, the CDR3 is TGCGCCAGCAGCCAATGGACTAGCGGGAGCAATGAGCAGTTCTTC.

The rearrangement joins TRBV20-1 to TRBJ1-5, with D unclear. CDR1 and CDR2 from the germline V gene are DFQATT and SNEGSKA (reference sequence). This CDR3 has 14 residues. Deletions cut 4 bases from V and 2 bases from J, with 12 bases between. CDR3 nucleotide sequence: TGCAGTGCTACACCCATCGGTGGCAATCAGCCCCAGCATTTT. Its protein product is CSATPIGGNQPQHF.

This clonotype was recorded a few times. The chain couples TRBV20-1 to TRBJ2-7, with 10 bases fitting TRBD1. Trimming took 3 bases from V and 2 from J; bases not matched to a gene: 7. CDR1 and CDR2 from the germline V gene are DFQATT and SNEGSKA (reference sequence). This CDR3 contains 15 residues. This CDR3 reads CSASYRTGGTYEQYF. The CDR3 bases are TGCAGTGCTAGCTACCGGACAGGGGGGACCTACGAGCAGTACTTC.

The chain employs TRBV28 and TRBJ1-1; D may be TRBD1 (6 bases). The germline gives CDR1 MDHEN, CDR2 SYDVKM. Trimming left V 7 bases short and J 1 base short, with 19 bases between. CDR3 length equals 16 residues. The CDR3 spells CASTVGPGGQNTEAFF. CDR3 DNA sequence: TGTGCCAGCACAGTAGGACCCGGGGGGCAGAACACTGAAGCTTTCTTT.

The chain uses TRBV6-1 and TRBJ1-3; no reliable D call. The CDR3 covers 15 residues. Germline CDR1 is MNHNS and CDR2 is SASEGT. V shed 5 bases and J shed 1 base, with 12 bases lying between them. CDR3 nucleotide sequence: TGTGCCAGCAGTACCGACCTGGCTTCTGGAAACACCATATATTTT. Translating it yields CASSTDLASGNTIYF.

The rearrangement joins TRBV4-3 to TRBJ2-7; 8 nucleotides agree with TRBD1. Losses at the gene ends were 5 bases for V and 4 bases for J; bases not matched to a gene: 4. CDR3 length equals 13 residues. The V gene's germline CDR1 is LGHNA and CDR2 YSLEER. The CDR3 reads CASSLQGGYEQYF. The CDR3 nucleotides are TGCGCCAGCAGCTTACAGGGGGGATACGAGCAGTACTTC.

This clonotype was detected only a few times. The chain's CDR3 is CAISGYPDRDTQYF. Here the CDR3 DNA reads TGTGCCATCAGTGGTTACCCCGATCGGGATACGCAGTATTTT. V usage is TRBV10-3 and J usage is TRBJ2-3, with D uncertain. The V end was cut by 4 bases, the J end by 6 bases, with 14 bases between. The CDR3 has 14 residues. From germline, CDR1 is ENHRY and CDR2 SYGVKD.

The chain carries TRBV7-2 and TRBJ2-3, with D hard to call. Germline V gene sequence: CDR1 SGHTA, CDR2 FQGNSA. The CDR3 runs to 12 residues. Trimming shortened V by 2 bases and J by 3 bases, and 3 bases separated the two germline ends. Here the CDR3 DNA reads TGTGCCAGCAGCTTAAGGACAGATACGCAGTATTTT. Its translation is CASSLRTDTQYF.

The chain has TRBV6-1 and TRBJ2-7; TRBD1 matches 9 bases. The CDR3 spans 13 residues. The J segment lost 4 bases and the V segment lost 6 bases, leaving 4 bases of the junction unmatched. From germline, CDR1 is MNHNS and CDR2 SASEGT. The CDR3 sequence: CASRKDRGYEQYF. The CDR3 region has the DNA TGTGCCAGCAGAAAGGACAGGGGTTACGAGCAGTACTTC.